Sequencing of this T cell receptor (beta chain) was carried out in a study of blood T cell repertoires in COVID-19. The wider study: PBMCs, B-cell-depleted T cells, or T cells were the source of the cDNA or gDNA that made up the material.

Authors' analysis steps: Counts of nucleated cells, estimated from reference gene primer amplification, were obtained. Repertoires were generated with immunoSEQ multiplex PCR, while TCRdb's copy carries only in-frame clones and drops some. The V and J calls and clone size are taken from that table; D and trimming were inferred from the DNA. The sample lists some 120,000 clones, 80% to 90% occurring once. The trim removed 4 bases at V and 0 bases at J, leaving 9 bases unmatched. Germline V gene lookup returns CDR1 SGHDT and CDR2 YYEEEE. The CDR3 sequence is 16 residues long. The rearrangement links TRBV5-6 to TRBJ2-7; 8 bases map to TRBD2. The sample taken for sequencing was peripheral blood. The TCR sequence derives from a man in his 70s with active or convalescent COVID-19. This CDR3 is CASSLIPSGSSYEQYF. The DNA of the CDR3 is TGTGCCAGCAGCCTGATCCCCAGCGGGAGCTCCTACGAGCAGTACTTC.